Listed below are T cell receptor beta chains from one sample, sequenced in a study of T cell responses to AZD1222 COVID-19 vaccine. Profiled with immunoSEQ multiplex PCR; TCRdb holds only in-frame clones, not every one. The sample lists around 200,000 clones, roughly 94% occurring once. The input for sequencing was peripheral blood, taken 28 days after the second AZD1222 dose. The receptor source for this set is an adult who received the AZD1222 COVID-19 vaccine. Both conserved end residues are part of each CDR3. The D gene is left open where the match is weak. Clone size, where shown, is once, few, many, or a class for clones that have expanded.

d_call,j_call,v_call,clone_size,cdr3_aa,cdr3_nt
TRBD1,TRBJ2-1,TRBV27,NA,CASSTPGQGINNEQFF,TGTGCCAGCAGCACTCCGGGACAGGGGATTAACAATGAGCAGTTCTTC
NA,TRBJ1-1,TRBV4-3,NA,CASSQRWPGVGTEAFF,TGCGCCAGCAGCCAAAGATGGCCCGGGGTAGGCACTGAAGCTTTCTTT
NA,TRBJ1-5,TRBV28,once,CASSLIDRHQPQHF,TGTGCCAGCAGTTTAATTGACAGGCATCAGCCCCAGCATTTT
TRBD2,TRBJ2-3,TRBV5-4,NA,CASSPAGAGGDTQYF,TGTGCCAGCAGCCCTGCGGGAGCGGGAGGAGATACGCAGTATTTT
NA,TRBJ1-2,TRBV4-3,NA,CASSQEHRIGGGYTF,TGCGCCAGCAGCCAAGAGCATCGGATTGGCGGTGGCTACACCTTC
NA,TRBJ1-6,TRBV7-2,once,CASSLEANSPLHF,TGTGCCAGCAGCTTAGAGGCTAATTCACCCCTCCACTTT
NA,TRBJ1-1,TRBV11-2,NA,CASSWAGSNTEAFF,TGTGCCAGCAGCTGGGCCGGTTCGAACACTGAAGCTTTCTTT
TRBD2,TRBJ2-1,TRBV15,NA,CATSGGSGGAYEQFF,TGTGCCACCAGCGGGGGGAGCGGGGGGGCGTATGAGCAGTTCTTC
NA,TRBJ2-7,TRBV27,once,CASSSLEPKGLYEQYF,TGTGCCAGCAGTTCACTAGAGCCTAAAGGTTTGTACGAGCAGTACTTC
NA,TRBJ2-5,TRBV7-9,few,CASSSRSTMWTQYF,TGTGCCAGCAGCTCGAGAAGCACAATGTGGACCCAGTACTTC
TRBD2,TRBJ2-3,TRBV10-1,NA,CASSLEREGSTDTQYF,TGCGCCAGCAGCCTAGAGCGGGAGGGTAGCACAGATACGCAGTATTTT
NA,TRBJ1-2,TRBV19,NA,CASKEGYGEDLLTGYTF,TGTGCCAGTAAGGAAGGGTACGGGGAGGATCTTTTAACCGGCTACACCTTC
NA,TRBJ1-2,TRBV13,once,CASSSERNGYTF,TGTGCCAGCAGTTCAGAGCGGAATGGCTACACCTTC
NA,TRBJ1-4,TRBV7-2,once,CASSLAPGEKLFF,TGTGCCAGCAGCTTAGCGCCAGGTGAAAAACTGTTTTTT
TRBD2,TRBJ2-1,TRBV7-3,few,CASSLTMAGAGEQFF,TGTGCCAGCAGCTTGACGATGGCGGGAGCAGGTGAGCAGTTCTTC
NA,TRBJ1-1,TRBV3-1/TRBV3-2,NA,CASSQQGWTEAFF,TGTGCCAGCAGCCAGCAGGGGTGGACTGAAGCTTTCTTT
TRBD1,TRBJ1-4,TRBV7-9,NA,CASSLRRQGREKLFF,TGTGCCAGCAGCCTACGCCGACAGGGTCGGGAAAAACTGTTTTTT
NA,TRBJ1-5,TRBV19,NA,CASTFVPQGNQPQHF,TGTGCCAGTACCTTTGTCCCTCAGGGGAATCAGCCCCAGCATTTT
NA,TRBJ2-7,TRBV11-1,NA,CASSLPVGPGGYEQYF,TGTGCCAGCAGCTTGCCGGTAGGGCCCGGGGGCTACGAGCAGTACTTC
NA,TRBJ1-1,TRBV18,NA,CASSPNADTEAFF,TGTGCCAGCTCACCAAACGCAGACACTGAAGCTTTCTTT
NA,TRBJ2-5,TRBV5-6,once,CASSFPTQETQYF,TGTGCCAGCAGCTTTCCCACCCAAGAGACCCAGTACTTC
NA,TRBJ1-4,TRBV19,NA,CASSISTGYATNEKLFF,TGTGCCAGTAGTATATCGACAGGCTATGCAACTAATGAAAAACTGTTTTTT
NA,TRBJ1-3,TRBV9,NA,CASSVATLPAREPSGNTIYF,TGTGCCAGCAGCGTAGCCACCCTTCCTGCTAGAGAACCCTCTGGAAACACCATATATTTT
NA,TRBJ1-2,TRBV7-8,NA,CASSLWGGGGYTF,TGTGCCAGCAGCTTATGGGGGGGTGGTGGCTACACCTTC
NA,TRBJ1-5,TRBV23-1,NA,CASSSRGGKSNQPQHF,TGCGCCAGCAGTTCCCGGGGAGGGAAAAGCAATCAGCCCCAGCATTTT
TRBD2,TRBJ2-1,TRBV9,NA,CASSVGPGLGNNEQFF,TGTGCCAGCAGCGTAGGTCCAGGACTAGGGAACAATGAGCAGTTCTTC
NA,TRBJ2-1,TRBV28,NA,CASSLMGPLPHEQFF,TGTGCCAGCAGTTTAATGGGACCCCTCCCGCATGAGCAGTTCTTC
NA,TRBJ1-2,TRBV28,NA,CASSFVNRGYTF,TGTGCCAGCAGTTTCGTCAATCGGGGCTACACCTTC
NA,TRBJ1-5,TRBV18,NA,CASSPVKNSNQPQHF,TGTGCCAGCTCACCGGTTAAAAATAGCAATCAGCCCCAGCATTTT
NA,TRBJ1-4,TRBV5-1,NA,CASSSGRSNEKLFF,TGCGCCAGCAGCTCGGGGAGGTCTAATGAAAAACTGTTTTTT
NA,TRBJ2-7,TRBV28,once,CASSLSQTGILLSYEQYF,TGTGCCAGCAGCCTGTCCCAGACAGGAATACTTCTATCCTACGAGCAGTACTTC
NA,TRBJ2-3,TRBV19,NA,CASSMTASTDTQYF,TGTGCCAGTAGTATGACTGCTAGCACAGATACGCAGTATTTT
NA,TRBJ1-1,TRBV9,NA,CASSVGRFRVNTEAFF,TGTGCCAGCAGCGTAGGCCGATTCCGGGTGAACACTGAAGCTTTCTTT
NA,TRBJ1-1,TRBV3-1/TRBV3-2,NA,CASSQVEGTEAFF,TGTGCCAGCAGCCAAGTCGAGGGAACTGAAGCTTTCTTT
NA,TRBJ1-5,TRBV14,NA,CASGPAHLSNQPQHF,TGTGCCAGCGGCCCGGCACACCTTAGCAATCAGCCCCAGCATTTT
NA,TRBJ2-7,TRBV19,NA,CASSISFGTSRMEYF,TGTGCCAGTAGTATTAGTTTTGGGACAAGCCGAATGGAGTACTTC
TRBD1,TRBJ1-6,TRBV4-3,NA,CASSQDWGTGAKRNSPLHF,TGCGCCAGCAGCCAAGATTGGGGGACAGGGGCGAAGAGGAATTCACCCCTCCACTTT
NA,TRBJ1-1,TRBV19,NA,CASSIVGWDGRKGTEAFF,TGTGCCAGTAGTATAGTGGGCTGGGATGGGAGGAAGGGCACTGAAGCTTTCTTT
NA,TRBJ2-3,TRBV5-1,NA,CASSSRFADTQYF,TGCGCCAGCAGCTCTAGGTTCGCAGATACGCAGTATTTT
NA,TRBJ2-5,TRBV18,NA,CASSPGSQETQYF,TGTGCCAGCTCACCCGGGTCCCAAGAGACCCAGTACTTC
NA,TRBJ2-1,TRBV7-9,NA,CASSLAVPGDEQFF,TGTGCCAGCAGCTTAGCAGTTCCTGGGGATGAGCAGTTCTTC
NA,TRBJ2-3,TRBV10-1,NA,CASSFDLGTTDTQYF,TGCGCCAGCAGTTTCGACTTGGGCACCACAGATACGCAGTATTTT
NA,TRBJ1-2,TRBV30,NA,CAWNGISYGYTF,TGTGCCTGGAACGGGATTTCATATGGCTACACCTTC
TRBD1,TRBJ2-3,TRBV15,NA,CATSTRPTGVRTDTQYF,TGTGCCACCAGCACCCGGCCCACAGGGGTTAGGACAGATACGCAGTATTTT
NA,TRBJ1-2,TRBV6-5,NA,CASTPLYTIGGYTF,TGTGCCAGCACTCCTTTGTACACAATCGGCGGCTACACCTTC
TRBD1,TRBJ2-7,TRBV3-1/TRBV3-2,NA,CASSPSTGAYEQYF,TGTGCCAGCAGCCCGTCGACAGGGGCCTACGAGCAGTACTTC
NA,TRBJ1-4,TRBV9,NA,CASSVAEGANEKLFF,TGTGCCAGCAGCGTAGCTGAGGGGGCTAATGAAAAACTGTTTTTT
NA,TRBJ1-6,TRBV4-1,NA,CASSPIFNNSPLHF,TGCGCCAGCAGCCCAATCTTTAATAATTCACCCCTCCACTTT
TRBD1,TRBJ1-2,TRBV6-1,NA,CASSDRAGGNYGYTF,TGTGCCAGCAGTGACCGCGCAGGGGGCAACTATGGCTACACCTTC